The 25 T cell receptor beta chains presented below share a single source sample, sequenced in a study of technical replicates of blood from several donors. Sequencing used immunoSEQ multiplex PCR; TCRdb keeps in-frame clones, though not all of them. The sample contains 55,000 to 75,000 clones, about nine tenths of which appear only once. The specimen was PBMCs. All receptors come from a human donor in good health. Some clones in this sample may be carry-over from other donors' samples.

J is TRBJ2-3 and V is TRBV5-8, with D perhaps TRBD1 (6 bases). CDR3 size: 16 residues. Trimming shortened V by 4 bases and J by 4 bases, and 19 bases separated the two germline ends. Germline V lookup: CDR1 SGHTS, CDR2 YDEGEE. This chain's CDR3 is CASSQGSTRRPDTQYF. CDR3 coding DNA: TGTGCCAGCAGCCAGGGGTCGACTCGCCGGCCAGATACGCAGTATTTT.

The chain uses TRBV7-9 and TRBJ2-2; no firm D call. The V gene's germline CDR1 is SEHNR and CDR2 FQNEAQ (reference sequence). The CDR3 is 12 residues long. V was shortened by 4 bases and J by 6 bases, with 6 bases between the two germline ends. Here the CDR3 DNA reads TGTGCCAGCAGCTCGACTTCCGGGGAGCTGTTTTTT. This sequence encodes CASSSTSGELFF.

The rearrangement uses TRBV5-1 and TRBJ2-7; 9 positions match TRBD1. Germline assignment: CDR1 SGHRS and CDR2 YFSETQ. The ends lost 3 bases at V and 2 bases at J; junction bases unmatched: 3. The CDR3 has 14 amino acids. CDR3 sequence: CASSWDRVTYEQYF. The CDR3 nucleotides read TGCGCCAGCAGCTGGGACAGGGTCACCTACGAGCAGTACTTC. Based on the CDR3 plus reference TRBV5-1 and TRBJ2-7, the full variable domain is KAGVTQTPRYLIKTRGQQVTLSCSPISGHRSVSWYQQTPGQGLQFLFEYFSETQRNKGNFPGRFSGRQFSNSRSEMNVSTLELGDSALYLCASSWDRVTYEQYFGPGTRLTVT.

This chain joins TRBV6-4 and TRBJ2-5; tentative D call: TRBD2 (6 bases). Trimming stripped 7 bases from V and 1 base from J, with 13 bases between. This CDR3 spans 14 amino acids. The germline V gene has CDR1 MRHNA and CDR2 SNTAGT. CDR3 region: CASTHNSGQETQYF. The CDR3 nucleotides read TGTGCCAGCACCCACAATAGCGGCCAAGAGACCCAGTACTTC.

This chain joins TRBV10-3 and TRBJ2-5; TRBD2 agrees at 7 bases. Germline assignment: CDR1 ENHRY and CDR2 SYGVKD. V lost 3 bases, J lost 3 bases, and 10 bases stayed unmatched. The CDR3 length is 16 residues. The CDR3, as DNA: TGTGCCATCAGTGACCCCGGGACTACCGGAAAAGAGACCCAGTACTTC. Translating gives CAISDPGTTGKETQYF.

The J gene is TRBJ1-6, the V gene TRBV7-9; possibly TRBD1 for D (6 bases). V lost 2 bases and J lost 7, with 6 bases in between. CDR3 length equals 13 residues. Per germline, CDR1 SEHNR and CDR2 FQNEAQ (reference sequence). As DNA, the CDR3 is TGTGCCAGCAGCTTACAGGGGAATTCACCCCTCCACTTT. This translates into CASSLQGNSPLHF.

The CDR3 is CASSAETGVPSYEQYF. The DNA of the CDR3 is TGTGCCAGCAGCGCAGAGACAGGGGTCCCCTCCTACGAGCAGTACTTC. The J gene is TRBJ2-7, the V gene TRBV7-2, with 8 nucleotides matching TRBD1. This CDR3 is built from 16 residues. Germline V gene lookup returns CDR1 SGHTA and CDR2 FQGNSA. The ends lost 5 bases at V and 0 bases at J; junction bases unmatched: 9.

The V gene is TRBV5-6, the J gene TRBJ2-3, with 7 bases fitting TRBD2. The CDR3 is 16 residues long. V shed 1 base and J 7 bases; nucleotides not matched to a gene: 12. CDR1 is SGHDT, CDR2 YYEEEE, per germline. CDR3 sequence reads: CASSLIAGEFKYTQYF. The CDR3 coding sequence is TGTGCCAGCAGCTTGATCGCGGGGGAGTTCAAGTATACGCAGTATTTT.

The CDR3 sequence is CSVERETQYF. DNA of the CDR3: TGCAGCGTTGAACGGGAGACCCAGTACTTC. The genes are TRBV29-1 and TRBJ2-5; no reliable D call. CDR3 length equals 10 residues. The germline CDR1 and CDR2 sequences are SQVTM and ANQGSEA. V was pared by 2 bases and J by 5 bases, with 3 bases between.

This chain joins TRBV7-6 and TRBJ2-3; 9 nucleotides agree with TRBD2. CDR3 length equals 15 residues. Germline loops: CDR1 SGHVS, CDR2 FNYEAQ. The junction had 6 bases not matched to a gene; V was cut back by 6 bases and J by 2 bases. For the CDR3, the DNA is TGTGCCAGCAGTATGACTAGCGGACACACAGATACGCAGTATTTT. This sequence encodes CASSMTSGHTDTQYF.

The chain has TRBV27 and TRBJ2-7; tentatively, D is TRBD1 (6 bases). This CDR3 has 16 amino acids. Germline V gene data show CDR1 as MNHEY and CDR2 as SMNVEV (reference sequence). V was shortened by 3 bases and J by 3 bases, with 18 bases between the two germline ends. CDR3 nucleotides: TGTGCCAGCAGTTTCCAAAAGCCTACGGGACACTACGAGCAGTACTTC. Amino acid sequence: CASSFQKPTGHYEQYF.

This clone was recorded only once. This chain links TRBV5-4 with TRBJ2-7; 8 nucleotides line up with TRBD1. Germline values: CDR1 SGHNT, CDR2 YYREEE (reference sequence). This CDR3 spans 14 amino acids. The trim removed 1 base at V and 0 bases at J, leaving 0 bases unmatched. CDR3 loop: CASSLQGASYEQYF. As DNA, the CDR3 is TGTGCCAGCAGCTTGCAGGGGGCCTCCTACGAGCAGTACTTC.

CDR3 sequence: CASSYGGTGVYEQYF. In nucleotides, the CDR3 is TGTGCCAGCAGTTACGGCGGGACAGGGGTCTACGAGCAGTACTTC. The chain links TRBV6-6 to TRBJ2-7; 10 nucleotides agree with TRBD1. V was clipped by 2 bases and J by 3 bases; unmatched bases: 4. This CDR3 is built from 15 residues. Germline assignment: CDR1 MNHNY and CDR2 SVGAGI (reference sequence).

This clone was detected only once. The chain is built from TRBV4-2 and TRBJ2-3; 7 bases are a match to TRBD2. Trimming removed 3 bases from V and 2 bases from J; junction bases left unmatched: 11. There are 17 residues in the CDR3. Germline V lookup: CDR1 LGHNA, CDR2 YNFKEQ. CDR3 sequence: CASSQDGRGDLTDTQYF. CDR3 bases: TGTGCCAGCAGCCAGGATGGTCGGGGGGACCTCACAGATACGCAGTATTTT.

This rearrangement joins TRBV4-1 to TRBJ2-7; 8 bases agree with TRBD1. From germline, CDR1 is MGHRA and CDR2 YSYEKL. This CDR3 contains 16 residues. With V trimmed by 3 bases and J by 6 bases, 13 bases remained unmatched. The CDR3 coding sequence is TGCGCCAGCAGCCACCCACCGAGGCAGGGACAGGTCGAGCAGTACTTC. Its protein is CASSHPPRQGQVEQYF.

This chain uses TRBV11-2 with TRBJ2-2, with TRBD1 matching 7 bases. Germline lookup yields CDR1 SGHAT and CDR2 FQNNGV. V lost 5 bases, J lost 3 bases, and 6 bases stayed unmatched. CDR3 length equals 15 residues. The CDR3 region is CASSPTGAYTGELFF. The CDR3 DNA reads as TGTGCCAGCAGCCCCACAGGGGCCTACACCGGGGAGCTGTTTTTT.

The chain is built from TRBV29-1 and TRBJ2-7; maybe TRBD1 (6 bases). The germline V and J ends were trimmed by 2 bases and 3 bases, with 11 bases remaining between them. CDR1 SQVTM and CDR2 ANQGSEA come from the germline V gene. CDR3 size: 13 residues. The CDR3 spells CSVELGQSYEQYF. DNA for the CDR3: TGCAGCGTTGAACTCGGACAGAGCTACGAGCAGTACTTC.

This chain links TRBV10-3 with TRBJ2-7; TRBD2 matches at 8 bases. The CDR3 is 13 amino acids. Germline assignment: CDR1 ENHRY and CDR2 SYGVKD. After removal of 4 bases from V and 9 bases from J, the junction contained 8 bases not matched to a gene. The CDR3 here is CAISGLALLGQYF. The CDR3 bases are TGTGCCATCAGTGGACTAGCGCTCCTGGGGCAGTACTTC.

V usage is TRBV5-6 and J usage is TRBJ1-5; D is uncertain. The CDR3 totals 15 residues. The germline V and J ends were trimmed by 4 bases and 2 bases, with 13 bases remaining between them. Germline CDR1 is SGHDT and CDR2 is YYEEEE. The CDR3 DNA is TGTGCCAGCAGCGGCGGCTCGACCCGCAATCAGCCCCAGCATTTT. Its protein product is CASSGGSTRNQPQHF.

CDR3 amino acids: CASSQAPGGFAEAFF. CDR3 coding DNA: TGTGCCAGCAGCCAAGCCCCAGGGGGATTCGCTGAAGCTTTCTTT. This rearrangement joins TRBV4-2 to TRBJ1-1, with 7 bases identical to TRBD1. Per the germline V gene, CDR1 is LGHNA and CDR2 is YNFKEQ. CDR3 length: 15 amino acids. V trimming: 1 base; J trimming: 6 bases; junction bases outside the gene matches: 8.

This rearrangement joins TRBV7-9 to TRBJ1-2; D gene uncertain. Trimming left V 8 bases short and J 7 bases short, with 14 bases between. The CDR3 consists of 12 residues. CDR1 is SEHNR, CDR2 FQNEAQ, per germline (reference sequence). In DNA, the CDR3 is TGTGCCAGCTCGCAGGAGGCTCGTGGCTACACCTTC. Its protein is CASSQEARGYTF.

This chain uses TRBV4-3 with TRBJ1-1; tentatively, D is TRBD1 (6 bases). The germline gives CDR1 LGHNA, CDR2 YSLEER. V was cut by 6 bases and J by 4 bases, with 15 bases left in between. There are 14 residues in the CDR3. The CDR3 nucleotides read TGCGCCAGCAGTCCGGCCGGGGGGCCCACTGAAGCTTTCTTT. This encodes CASSPAGGPTEAFF.

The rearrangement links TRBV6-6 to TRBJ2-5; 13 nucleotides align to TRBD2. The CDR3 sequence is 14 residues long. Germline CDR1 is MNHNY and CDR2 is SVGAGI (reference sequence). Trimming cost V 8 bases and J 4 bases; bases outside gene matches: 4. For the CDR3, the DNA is TGTGCCAGCCGAGGACTAGCGGGGGCAGAGACCCAGTACTTC. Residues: CASRGLAGAETQYF.

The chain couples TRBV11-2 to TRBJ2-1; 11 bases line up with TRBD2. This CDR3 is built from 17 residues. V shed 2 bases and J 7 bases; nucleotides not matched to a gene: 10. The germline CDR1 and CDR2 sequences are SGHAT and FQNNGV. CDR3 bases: TGTGCCAGCAGCTTAATAGCGGGAGGGCCGGGGGAGAATGAGCAGTTCTTC. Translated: CASSLIAGGPGENEQFF.

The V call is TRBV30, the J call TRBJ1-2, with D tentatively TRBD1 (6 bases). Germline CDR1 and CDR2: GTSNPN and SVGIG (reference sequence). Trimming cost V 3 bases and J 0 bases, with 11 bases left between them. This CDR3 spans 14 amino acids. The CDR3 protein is CAWRDQGPNYGYTF. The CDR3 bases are TGTGCCTGGAGGGATCAGGGGCCTAACTATGGCTACACCTTC.